This T cell receptor beta chain stems from a study of shared T cell receptors in the human thymus. Only in-frame clones appear in the TCRdb table, and some are missing; sequencing was by immunoSEQ multiplex PCR. In the table there are 720,000 or so clones, roughly 85% of which are singletons. With 6 bases clipped from V and 3 bases from J, the junction kept 19 bases outside the gene matches. Looked up from germline, CDR1 is SNHLY and CDR2 is FYNNEI. The CDR3 has 18 residues. This sample also belongs to another study, concerning human thymus T cells. That work contributes: Among the donors, all were healthy Finnish infants having corrective surgery for congenital heart defects. Resected material from corrective heart surgery provided the thymus tissue analysed. Across thymic and blood repertoires, the usage of V and J genes appeared to be biased. Related work showed strongly overlapping thymic repertoires across unrelated individuals.

This TCR derives from a girl under three years old with a congenital heart defect. The source material was thymocytes. The V gene is TRBV2, the J gene TRBJ2-7, with 8 bases aligning to TRBD1. This chain's CDR3 is CASSRDLGSRTGRYEQYF. The CDR3 DNA reads TGTGCCAGCAGCAGAGACCTAGGAAGTAGGACAGGGCGCTACGAGCAGTACTTC. The complete variable domain, with remaining parts taken from reference TRBV2 and TRBJ2-7, reads EPEVTQTPSHQVTQMGQEVILRCVPISNHLYFYWYRQILGQKVEFLVSFYNNEISEKSEIFDDQFSVERPDGSNFTLKIRSTKLEDSAMYFCASSRDLGSRTGRYEQYFGPGTRLTVT.